These 23 T cell receptor beta chains were all obtained from the same sample, sequenced in a study of T cells in women clearing cervical HPV infection. Clones were sequenced by immunoSEQ multiplex PCR, and TCRdb holds only the in-frame ones, with some missing. This sample contains around 12,000 clones. Source material: blood buffy coat. The receptors here all came from a woman between 18 and 70 years old with a cervical HPV16 infection that either progressed to CIN3+ or cleared (not recorded which).

Comment on this clone: The read stops 3 residues short of the end of the CDR3; the missing end is completed from the germline J gene. The chain employs TRBV10-2 and TRBJ1-3, with D hard to call. CDR1 and CDR2 (germline): WSHSY, SAAADI. Between the trimmed V and J ends, which lost 4 bases and 2 bases, there was a span of 6 bases. The CDR3 covers 13 residues. CDR3 loop: CASSVIPGNTIYF. The sequenced CDR3 bases are TGCGCCAGCAGTGTCATCCCTGGAAACACC.

As to this clone: Sequencing ends 3 residues short of the CDR3 end; the germline J gene provides the rest. This rearrangement joins TRBV3-1 (or the pseudogene TRBV3-2) to TRBJ2-7; 10 bases match TRBD1. J lost 6 bases, V lost 1 base, and 9 bases had no gene match. The CDR3 has 16 residues. CDR1 and CDR2 from the germline V gene are LGHDT and YNNKEL (reference sequence). CDR3 sequence: CASSQARRDRGSEQYF. The sequenced part of the CDR3 DNA is TGTGCCAGCAGCCAAGCCCGCCGGGACAGGGGCAGCGAG.

With regard to this clone: The read ends 3 residues shy of where the CDR3 ends; the end is completed using the germline J gene. V gene TRBV5-4 combines with J gene TRBJ1-4; D gene uncertain. Trimming left V 1 base short and J 7 bases short, with 5 bases between. Germline V lookup: CDR1 SGHNT, CDR2 YYREEE (reference sequence). The CDR3 sequence is 12 residues long. The covered CDR3 bases are TGTGCCAGCAGCTTGCGGGGTGAAAAA. This translates into CASSLRGEK. The CDR3 as a whole reads CASSLRGEKLFF.

Points on this clone: Coverage ceases 3 residues before the CDR3 finishes, and the germline J gene fills in the end. The chain employs TRBV11-1 and TRBJ2-1; 8 bases fit TRBD1. Unmatched junction bases numbered 3, after V lost 1 base and J lost 7 bases. The CDR3 consists of 14 residues. Germline CDR1 and CDR2: SGHAT and FQDESV (reference sequence). The CDR3 bases that were read are TGTGCCAGCAGCTTAGGGACAGGGTGGAATGAG. It is translated as CASSLGTGWNE. The entire CDR3 reads CASSLGTGWNEQFF.

A remark on this clone: Coverage ceases 3 residues before the CDR3 finishes, and the germline J gene fills in the end. The rearrangement uses TRBV9 and TRBJ2-7, with 7 nucleotides matching TRBD2. CDR3 length: 14 residues. V lost 2 bases to trimming and J lost 0 bases; unmatched junction nucleotides: 2. Germline V gene lookup returns CDR1 SGDLS and CDR2 YYNGEE. CDR3 region: CASSVGGSSYEQYF. Incomplete CDR3 DNA: TGTGCCAGCAGCGTGGGGGGGAGCTCCTACGAG.

In regard to this clone: The sequence runs out 3 residues before the end of the CDR3; the remainder is reconstructed from the germline J gene. The V call is TRBV10-3, the J call TRBJ1-1; TRBD1 aligns across 9 bases. CDR1 is ENHRY and CDR2 is SYGVKD in the germline V gene. The CDR3 totals 15 residues. The junction had 2 bases not matched to a gene; V was cut back by 2 bases and J by 1 base. Partial CDR3 DNA: TGTGCCATCAGTGAGACGGGACAGGGGAACACTGAA. It codes for CAISETGQGNTE. The whole CDR3 reads CAISETGQGNTEAFF.

The sequenced CDR3 bases are TGTGCCAGCAGCTTGGTTTCCAGCCAAGAGACC. Protein: CASSLVSSQET. The complete CDR3 protein is CASSLVSSQETQYF. The chain has TRBV5-4 and TRBJ2-5; D unresolved. The CDR3 end falls 3 residues outside the read, so it is completed with the germline J gene. V lost 0 bases and J 1 base, leaving 7 bases between the germline ends. Germline lookup yields CDR1 SGHNT and CDR2 YYREEE (reference sequence). CDR3 size: 14 residues.

On this clone: Sequencing ends 3 residues short of the CDR3 end; the germline J gene provides the rest. The chain links TRBV3-1 (or the pseudogene TRBV3-2) to TRBJ1-6; perhaps TRBD1 as D (6 bases). The CDR3 is 17 amino acids. Germline V CDR1 and CDR2: LGHDT, YNNKEL (reference sequence). Trimming stripped 2 bases from V and 8 bases from J, with 19 bases between. The CDR3 bases that were read are TGTGCCAGCAGCCAAAAGACCGCGGGGGGCCTATATTCACCC. Protein product: CASSQKTAGGLYSP. The entire CDR3 sequence reads CASSQKTAGGLYSPLHF.

With regard to this clone: From the germline J gene comes the end of the CDR3, since the read stops 3 residues before it. J is TRBJ2-3 and V is TRBV28; 11 nucleotides line up with TRBD1. Germline lookup yields CDR1 MDHEN and CDR2 SYDVKM. The CDR3 is 15 residues long. V shed 5 bases, J shed 6 bases, and the junction held 7 bases outside the gene matches. The CDR3 sequence: CASSRGQGASDTQYF. The covered CDR3 bases are TGTGCCAGCAGTCGAGGACAGGGGGCATCGGATACG.

Worth noting for this clone: The DNA ends 3 residues before the CDR3 does, and the rest of the CDR3 is filled in from the germline J gene. The chain couples TRBV19 to TRBJ2-4, with 8 bases fitting TRBD1. Germline V CDR1 and CDR2: LNHDA, SQIVND (reference sequence). There are 12 residues in the CDR3. The CDR3 sequence: CASSIGGTGQYF. CDR3 bases read: TGTGCCAGTAGTATTGGGGGGACAGGT.

Comments on this clone: The missing CDR3 end, 3 residues past where the read stops, is filled in from the germline J gene. The V call is TRBV4-2, the J call TRBJ2-6; TRBD1 agrees at 8 bases. The CDR3 is 16 residues long. After removal of 2 bases from V and 0 bases from J, the junction contained 0 bases not matched to a gene. Looked up from germline, CDR1 is LGHNA and CDR2 is YNFKEQ. CDR3 DNA, as far as it was read: TGTGCCAGCAGCCAAACAGGGGGCTCTGGGGCCAACGTC. Protein product: CASSQTGGSGANV. The CDR3, in full, reads CASSQTGGSGANVLTF.

With respect to this clone: The read finishes 3 residues shy of the CDR3 end, and the germline J gene is used to complete it. The rearrangement uses TRBV30 and TRBJ2-2; TRBD1 might be the D (6 bases). CDR3 length equals 14 residues. V lost 2 bases, J lost 5 bases, and 12 bases lay in between. CDR1 and CDR2 from the germline V gene are GTSNPN and SVGIG (reference sequence). The CDR3 sequence: CAWSMRGRTGELFF. CDR3 DNA (partial): TGTGCCTGGAGTATGAGGGGGAGAACCGGGGAG.

The CDR3 region is CASSLSPGQSYEQYF. CDR3 DNA (partial): TGTGCCAGCAGCCTATCTCCGGGACAGAGCTACGAG. The chain is built from TRBV7-3 and TRBJ2-7, with 7 positions matching TRBD1. From the germline J gene comes the end of the CDR3, since the read stops 3 residues before it. Germline-derived CDR1 and CDR2 are SGHTA and FQGTGA. The CDR3 totals 15 residues. V was clipped by 5 bases and J by 3 bases; unmatched bases: 10.

Turning to this clone: The read ends 3 residues shy of where the CDR3 ends; the end is completed using the germline J gene. This rearrangement joins TRBV5-1 to TRBJ2-3, with TRBD1 as a possible D gene (5 bases). V was trimmed by 0 bases and J by 8 bases, leaving 10 bases between them. CDR1 SGHRS and CDR2 YFSETQ come from the germline V gene. The CDR3 covers 13 residues. The sequenced part of the CDR3 DNA is TGCGCCAGCAGCTTGGCCATGCAGGGTACG. Translation gives CASSLAMQGT. The full CDR3 reads CASSLAMQGTQYF.

Details on this clone: The read halts 3 residues ahead of the CDR3 end, with the missing end drawn from the germline J gene. The chain employs TRBV12-3 or TRBV12-4 and TRBJ2-2, with TRBD1 matching over 7 bases. After removal of 5 bases from V and 5 bases from J, the junction contained 11 bases not matched to a gene. The CDR3 runs to 16 residues. The sequenced CDR3 bases are TGTGCCAGCAGTCCCCGCGAAGGGGGCCTGACCGGGGAG. This encodes CASSPREGGLTGE. The full CDR3 reads CASSPREGGLTGELFF.

About this clone itself: Read sequence stops 3 residues before the CDR3 end, and the germline J gene provides the missing end. The chain is built from TRBV30 and TRBJ2-5; a weak D match, TRBD2 (7 bases). V was clipped by 7 bases and J by 2 bases, with 14 bases between them. The germline V gene has CDR1 GTSNPN and CDR2 SVGIG (reference sequence). CDR3 size: 13 residues. CDR3: CASGGGPQETQYF. The part of the CDR3 DNA that was read is TGTGCCTCGGGGGGCGGGCCTCAAGAGACC.

The CDR3 sequence: CASSLQGTYEQYF. Incomplete CDR3 DNA: TGTGCCAGCAGTTTACAGGGGACCTACGAG. The chain recombines TRBV12-3 or TRBV12-4 with TRBJ2-7, with TRBD1 as a possible D gene (6 bases). The read is 3 residues too short to cover the CDR3 end, so that end is filled in from the germline J gene. The CDR3 is made up of 13 amino acids. Trimming shortened V by 2 bases and J by 2 bases, and 7 bases separated the two germline ends.

Note on this clone: Read sequence stops 3 residues before the CDR3 end, and the germline J gene provides the missing end. The V gene is TRBV20-1, the J gene TRBJ2-3; D might be TRBD1 (5 bases). The germline V gene has CDR1 DFQATT and CDR2 SNEGSKA (reference sequence). CDR3 length equals 16 residues. CDR3 amino acids: CSARDRRRQNNQPQYF. The CDR3 DNA, read in part, is TGCAGTGCTAGAGATCGCCGCAGACAGAACAATCAGCCG.

CDR3 DNA (partial): TGCGCCAGCAGCTTGGTGGGGCGGGGGGCATACAATGAG. This translates into CASSLVGRGAYNE. From start to end, the CDR3 is CASSLVGRGAYNEQFF. The V gene is TRBV5-1, the J gene TRBJ2-1; 8 nucleotides align to TRBD2. The CDR3 goes on 3 residues after the read ends, and that part is filled in from the germline J gene. The CDR3 runs 16 residues. Per the germline V gene, CDR1 is SGHRS and CDR2 is YFSETQ. The V gene end was trimmed by 0 bases and the J gene end by 4 bases; junction bases not matched to a gene: 6.

As to this clone: From the germline J gene comes the end of the CDR3, since the read stops 3 residues before it. V usage is TRBV23-1 and J usage is TRBJ1-4, with D hard to call. TRBV23-1 is labeled an ORF, and its function is uncertain. CDR3 length equals 15 residues. V lost 0 bases to trimming and J lost 0 bases, with 5 bases between them. The CDR3 spells CASSQSSATNEKLFF. The CDR3 bases that were read are TGCGCCAGCAGTCAATCGTCTGCAACTAATGAAAAA.

As regards this clone: The observed sequence ends 3 residues before the CDR3 terminus, with the missing tail filled in from the germline J gene. The V call is TRBV7-9, the J call TRBJ2-5; no firm D call. Trimming cost V 5 bases and J 0 bases, with 10 bases left between them. The germline V gene encodes CDR1 SEHNR and CDR2 FQNEAQ (reference sequence). The CDR3 contains 14 residues. The covered CDR3 bases are TGTGCCAGCAGCCCGGCTAGATACCAAGAGACC. It codes for CASSPARYQET. The full CDR3 reads CASSPARYQETQYF.

About this clone: One end of the junction varies from germline; a read error may be responsible. From the germline J gene comes the end of the CDR3, since the read stops 3 residues before it. The chain recombines TRBV7-7 with TRBJ2-1; a possible D gene is TRBD2 (7 bases). Germline CDR1 reads SSHAT; CDR2 reads FNYEAQ (reference sequence). This CDR3 is 14 amino acids long. CDR3 in amino acids: CASSKGGGAYEQFF. CDR3 DNA (partial): TGTGCTAGCAGCAAAGGTGGGGGGGCATATGAG.

A remark on this clone: The CDR3 end falls 3 residues outside the read, so it is completed with the germline J gene. The chain couples TRBV30 to TRBJ1-5; D gene ambiguous. There are 13 residues in the CDR3. Trimming removed 4 bases from V and 0 bases from J, with 7 bases in between. The germline gives CDR1 GTSNPN, CDR2 SVGIG (reference sequence). The part of the CDR3 DNA that was read is TGTGCCTGGACCCAGAATAGCAATCAGCCC. Its translation: CAWTQNSNQP. The entire CDR3 reads CAWTQNSNQPQHF.